Listed below are T cell receptor beta chains from one sample, sequenced in a study of Tregs in tolerant kidney transplant recipients. TCRdb's copy holds only in-frame clones and misses some; the assay was immunoSEQ multiplex PCR. This table has 110,000 or so clones, roughly nine tenths appearing once. Sequencing was carried out using CD4+ T cells from blood. The receptors stem from a human donor in good health. Both conserved end residues are part of each CDR3. The D gene is left open where the match is weak. Clone size is not always given. Where it is, it says once, few, many or a class for expanded clones.

CDR3 DNA | CDR3 protein | D gene | V gene | clone size | J gene
TGTGCCAGCAGTTTAAGGCCAGGGGTAGAGCCCCAGCATTTT | CASSLRPGVEPQHF | NA | TRBV27 | NA | TRBJ1-5
TGTGCCGGAACGAGGGGGGACTATGGCTACACCTTC | CAGTRGDYGYTF | NA | TRBV6-6 | NA | TRBJ1-2
TGTGCCAGCAGTCCCGGGACAGGTTCCTACAATGAGCAGTTCTTC | CASSPGTGSYNEQFF | TRBD1 | TRBV5-5 | NA | TRBJ2-1
TGTGCCAGCAGCACCCGCGACCTAAACGAGCAGTACTTC | CASSTRDLNEQYF | NA | TRBV21-1 | few | TRBJ2-7
TGTGCCAGCAGCGTAGCTCCAACAGGGAAAGCTTTCTTT | CASSVAPTGKAFF | NA | TRBV9 | NA | TRBJ1-1
TGTGCCAGCAGCTTGGCAGGAGATCAGCCCCAGCATTTT | CASSLAGDQPQHF | NA | TRBV5-4 | NA | TRBJ1-5
TGTGCCTTTATGGACAGGGTGGTGTACGAGCAGTACTTC | CAFMDRVVYEQYF | TRBD1 | TRBV30 | NA | TRBJ2-7
TGTGCCAGCAGCCAGGGACAGCGAATGAACACTGAAGCTTTCTTT | CASSQGQRMNTEAFF | TRBD1 | TRBV5-8 | NA | TRBJ1-1
TGTGCCAGCAGCCCCTTCGGGAGGGCCTACAATGAGCAGTTCTTC | CASSPFGRAYNEQFF | TRBD2 | TRBV7-9 | NA | TRBJ2-1
TGTGCCAGCAGTGAGGACAGCACTAATCCTAACTATGGCTACACCTTC | CASSEDSTNPNYGYTF | NA | TRBV6-1 | NA | TRBJ1-2
TGTGCCAGCAGAATAGCGGGAGTGGAGACCCAGTACTTC | CASRIAGVETQYF | TRBD2 | TRBV6-6 | NA | TRBJ2-5
TGTGCCAGCAGCTTCCGAACAGGGGGCGGCGGTCAGTACACTGAAGCTTTCTTT | CASSFRTGGGGQYTEAFF | TRBD1 | TRBV11-2 | NA | TRBJ1-1
TGTGCCAGCAGTTACCTTGGGCGACCCCTCCACTTT | CASSYLGRPLHF | NA | TRBV6-5 | NA | TRBJ1-6
TGTGCCAGCAGCTTATATCCGGGGCGGAACACTGAAGCTTTCTTT | CASSLYPGRNTEAFF | NA | TRBV7-9 | NA | TRBJ1-1
TGCAGCGTTGAAGATCGTGATGGGGAAAAACTGTTTTTT | CSVEDRDGEKLFF | NA | TRBV29-1 | once | TRBJ1-4
TGTGCCAGCAGTGAAGCACCGGACAGGGGTTACAATGAGCAGTTCTTC | CASSEAPDRGYNEQFF | TRBD1 | TRBV6-1 | once | TRBJ2-1
TGTGCCAGCAGGGGGACAGGGGCGGGCTATGGCTACACCTTC | CASRGTGAGYGYTF | TRBD1 | TRBV6-5 | NA | TRBJ1-2